These 21 T cell receptor beta chains were all obtained from the same sample, sequenced in a study of patients and donors after allogeneic stem cell transplantation. TCRdb called the RT-PCR reads again in MiXCR, with one record for every CDR3 protein. The sample lists 160,000 or so distinct CDR3 sequences; about a quarter were seen once. Specimen: blood, either unsorted or a sorted T cell fraction (not recorded which). The source of these receptors is a human donor who was either an allogeneic HSCT recipient or a stem cell or donor lymphocyte infusion donor (not recorded which). It is not recorded whose cells these are; they may come from a transplant donor.

The genes are TRBV6-2 or TRBV6-3 and TRBJ2-6, with a weak D call TRBD1 (6 bases). Per germline, CDR1 MNHEY and CDR2 SVGEGT. The CDR3 extends over 17 amino acids. Trimming removed 4 bases at V and 4 bases at J, with 17 bases between. The CDR3 here is CASSWVQGISGANVLTF. CDR3 nucleotide sequence: TGTGCCAGCAGTTGGGTACAGGGAATCTCCGGGGCCAACGTCCTGACTTTC.

A note on this clonotype: A read error may account for a junction end that differs from germline. The CDR3 loop reads CASSPGNSYDEQFF. The CDR3 DNA is TGCGCCAGCAGCCCTGGAAACTCCTACGATGAGCAGTTCTTC. This rearrangement joins TRBV5-1 to TRBJ2-1, with unresolved D. This CDR3 has 14 residues. CDR1 and CDR2 (germline): SGHRS, YFSETQ. Based on the CDR3 plus reference TRBV5-1 and TRBJ2-1, the full variable domain is KAGVTQTPRYLIKTRGQQVTLSCSPISGHRSVSWYQQTPGQGLQFLFEYFSETQRNKGNFPGRFSGRQFSNSRSEMNVSTLELGDSALYLCASSPGNSYDEQFFGPGTRLTVL.

The genes are TRBV5-1 and TRBJ1-1; D gene uncertain. CDR1 SGHRS and CDR2 YFSETQ come from the germline V gene. The CDR3 consists of 12 residues. Trimming cost V 0 bases and J 8 bases, with 8 bases left between them. The CDR3 DNA reads TGCGCCAGCAGCTTGGATGGGAGAGAAGCTTTCTTT. It is translated as CASSLDGREAFF.

This clonotype was counted a few times. The chain employs TRBV4-1 and TRBJ2-7; D remains ambiguous. The CDR3 is made up of 15 amino acids. Germline lookup yields CDR1 MGHRA and CDR2 YSYEKL. Trimming pared 3 bases from V and 3 bases from J, leaving 15 bases between. CDR3 protein: CASSHPWPSDYEQYF. The CDR3 DNA is TGCGCCAGCAGCCACCCCTGGCCTTCCGACTACGAGCAGTACTTC.

This clonotype was counted between two and nine times. The gene calls are TRBV19 and TRBJ1-4; 7 bases match TRBD1. This CDR3 has 15 residues. Germline V lookup: CDR1 LNHDA, CDR2 SQIVND (reference sequence). After removal of 2 bases from V and 4 bases from J, the junction contained 4 bases not matched to a gene. CDR3 loop: CASSIYRGFNEKLFF. In DNA form, the CDR3 reads TGTGCCAGTAGTATATACAGGGGTTTTAATGAAAAACTGTTTTTT.

This clonotype was picked up a small number of times. The chain has TRBV7-2 and TRBJ1-4, with 9 bases matching TRBD1. V lost 5 bases, J lost 6 bases, and 4 bases stayed unmatched. The germline V gene encodes CDR1 SGHTA and CDR2 FQGNSA. The CDR3 extends over 14 amino acids. CDR3 amino acids: CASSQDRGYEKLFF. In DNA form, the CDR3 reads TGTGCCAGCAGCCAGGACAGGGGATATGAAAAACTGTTTTTT.

This clonotype came up many times. The chain recombines TRBV12-3 or TRBV12-4 with TRBJ1-1; D is undetermined. V gave up 9 bases and J gave up 4 bases, with 9 bases separating them. The CDR3 covers 11 residues. CDR3 protein: CASGRGTEAFF. DNA of the CDR3: TGTGCCAGTGGGCGGGGCACTGAAGCTTTCTTT.

The chain uses TRBV11-2 and TRBJ2-2, with D perhaps matching TRBD1 (6 bases). This CDR3 is built from 12 residues. Germline V lookup: CDR1 SGHAT, CDR2 FQNNGV. The CDR3, as DNA: TGTGCAGGGGGACGGGGCACCGGGGAGCTGTTTTTT. Protein: CAGGRGTGELFF.

This clonotype turned up a few times. V is TRBV29-1 and J is TRBJ2-1; 9 nucleotides match TRBD1. The V segment lost 3 bases and the J segment 3 bases; nucleotides outside the gene matches: 6. CDR1 is SQVTM and CDR2 is ANQGSEA in the germline V gene. The CDR3 length is 15 residues. This CDR3 is CSVEGTGLNYNEQFF. CDR3 nucleotides: TGCAGCGTTGAGGGGACAGGGTTGAACTACAATGAGCAGTTCTTC.

The rearrangement joins TRBV7-9 to TRBJ1-5, with 8 bases identical to TRBD1. The CDR3 runs 17 residues. J gave up 0 bases and V 5 bases, and 9 bases lay outside the gene matches. Germline V CDR1 and CDR2: SEHNR, FQNEAQ (reference sequence). Here the CDR3 DNA reads TGTGCCAGCAGCCAAGGGACAGGATCATATAGCAATCAGCCCCAGCATTTT. The encoded protein is CASSQGTGSYSNQPQHF.

V and J are TRBV4-1 and TRBJ2-3; TRBD2 agrees at 8 bases. Germline CDR1 reads MGHRA; CDR2 reads YSYEKL. This CDR3 comprises 17 residues. V gave up 1 base and J gave up 2 bases; unmatched junction bases: 8. This CDR3 is CASSQVPGTSITDTQYF. DNA of the CDR3: TGCGCCAGCAGCCAAGTCCCTGGGACTAGTATCACAGATACGCAGTATTTT.

This clonotype was recorded a few times. This chain links TRBV29-1 with TRBJ1-4; D possibly corresponds to TRBD1 (5 bases). The CDR3 is made up of 15 amino acids. The V end was cut by 3 bases, the J end by 3 bases, with 14 bases between. Germline-derived CDR1 and CDR2 are SQVTM and ANQGSEA. Here the CDR3 DNA reads TGCAGCGTTGATGGAGGGCCACAGGCTAATGAAAAACTGTTTTTT. As protein: CSVDGGPQANEKLFF.

This clonotype has at least ten counts. The V and J genes are TRBV5-1 and TRBJ1-2, with D possibly TRBD1 on 5 matching bases. V lost 4 bases and J 4 bases, leaving 14 bases between the germline ends. The germline V gene has CDR1 SGHRS and CDR2 YFSETQ. This CDR3 is built from 14 residues. CDR3 sequence reads: CASSRDGLAYGYTF. Written as DNA, the CDR3 is TGCGCCAGCAGCAGGGACGGGCTTGCCTATGGCTACACCTTC.

In this sample, this clonotype turned up a few times. The chain uses TRBV12-3 or TRBV12-4 and TRBJ1-3, with a weak D call TRBD1 (6 bases). V was pared by 7 bases and J by 2 bases, with 15 bases between. The CDR3 sequence is 15 residues long. CDR3 DNA: TGTGCCAGCATCCCGGGGGCAAAGGCTGGAAACACCATATATTTT. It is translated as CASIPGAKAGNTIYF.

The chain joins TRBV27 to TRBJ2-2; 7 bases agree with TRBD2. This CDR3 region has 14 residues. Germline CDR1 is MNHEY and CDR2 is SMNVEV (reference sequence). Germline trimming cut 8 bases from V and 4 bases from J; bases unmatched to any gene: 7. The CDR3 reads CASGLVLGTGELFF. The CDR3 nucleotides are TGTGCCAGCGGACTAGTTCTTGGCACCGGGGAGCTGTTTTTT.

This chain links TRBV4-2 with TRBJ2-2; D not certain. The CDR3 is made up of 15 amino acids. Trimming cost V 0 bases and J 6 bases, with 11 bases left between them. CDR1 and CDR2 from the germline V gene are LGHNA and YNFKEQ. Here the CDR3 reads CASSQDYWQPGELFF. The DNA for the CDR3 is TGTGCCAGCAGCCAAGACTACTGGCAACCCGGGGAGCTGTTTTTT.

The rearrangement joins TRBV4-3 to TRBJ1-2; a possible D gene is TRBD1 (6 bases). CDR1 and CDR2 from the germline V gene are LGHNA and YSLEER. This CDR3 contains 16 residues. V lost 1 base and J lost 0, with 12 bases in between. CDR3 bases: TGCGCCAGCAGCCAAGGTGTGGACAGCGCTAACTATGGCTACACCTTC. It codes for CASSQGVDSANYGYTF.

This sequence joins TRBV9 and TRBJ2-3; the D gene is possibly TRBD1 (5 bases). The CDR3 contains 17 residues. The germline V gene encodes CDR1 SGDLS and CDR2 YYNGEE. The V gene lost 3 bases and the J gene lost 3 bases, with 20 bases spanning the gap. The CDR3 loop is CASSDDQQGGQTDTQYF. CDR3 in DNA: TGTGCCAGCAGCGACGACCAGCAGGGCGGTCAGACAGATACGCAGTATTTT.

The CDR3 region is CASSLLAGDASTDTQYF. In DNA, the CDR3 is TGTGCCAGCTCACTCTTAGCGGGAGATGCTAGCACAGATACGCAGTATTTT. V gene TRBV18 combines with J gene TRBJ2-3; 9 bases agree with TRBD2. The CDR3 has 17 amino acids. Trimming cost V 4 bases and J 0 bases; bases outside gene matches: 8. Per the germline V gene, CDR1 is KGHSH and CDR2 is LQKENI.

The chain links TRBV29-1 to TRBJ2-5; TRBD2 might be the D (5 bases). V gave up 4 bases and J gave up 5 bases, with 20 bases separating them. Germline lookup yields CDR1 SQVTM and CDR2 ANQGSEA. The CDR3 contains 15 residues. DNA for the CDR3: TGCAGCGTTGGAGGGCTGAGTTGGCGCAGGGAGACCCAGTACTTC. It specifies CSVGGLSWRRETQYF.

This clonotype was recorded a few times. The chain is built from TRBV5-1 and TRBJ2-7, with TRBD2 matching 7 bases. This CDR3 spans 15 amino acids. Germline V gene data show CDR1 as SGHRS and CDR2 as YFSETQ. V shed 4 bases, J shed 4 bases, and the junction held 11 bases outside the gene matches. CDR3 DNA sequence: TGCGCCAGCAGCCACCACGTAGCGGGTCCTTACGAGCAGTACTTC. Translating gives CASSHHVAGPYEQYF.